This entry lists 10 T cell receptor beta chains sequenced from one sample in a study of neoadjuvant anti-PD-1 for oral cavity cancer (dated by TCRdb to 2020 to 2022). Read against the paper, the sample's time point label means: before neoadjuvant nivolumab. The method behind the library was the immunoSEQ multiplex PCR assay. Sourced from immuneACCESS, this table was stored by TCRdb with only in-frame sequences that have V and J called. A share of the clones is absent; for the studies checked, an unresolved V gene accounts for under half, and the remainder has no known explanation. This sample comprises over 5,500 clones, 74% of them detected only once. Of the sample, around 3% is held by the ten largest clones. Material: PBMCs, obtained before nivolumab (anti-PD-1) treatment. Every receptor here comes from a person aged 40 to 85 with oral cavity squamous cell carcinoma.

This chain connects TRBV10-1 to TRBJ2-3; 12 bases map to TRBD2. The CDR3 has 16 amino acids. Germline V lookup: CDR1 WNHNN, CDR2 SYGVQD (reference sequence). J gave up 3 bases and V 2 bases, and 3 bases lay outside the gene matches. The CDR3 is CASSEGLAGTTDTQYF. The CDR3 nucleotides read TGCGCCAGCAGTGAGGGACTAGCGGGGACAACAGATACGCAGTATTTT.

The V call is TRBV15, the J call TRBJ2-1, with a tentative D call TRBD1 (6 bases). The germline V gene has CDR1 LNHNV and CDR2 YYDKDF (reference sequence). This CDR3 has 14 residues. Trimming left V 4 bases short and J 3 bases short, with 10 bases between. The CDR3 here is CATSTDRDYNEQFF. In DNA form, the CDR3 reads TGTGCCACCAGCACGGACAGAGACTACAATGAGCAGTTCTTC.

This chain uses TRBV13 with TRBJ2-7; D is ambiguous. Germline V lookup: CDR1 PRHDT, CDR2 FYEKMQ (reference sequence). The V end lost 3 bases, the J end lost 5 bases, and 11 bases lay between the germline ends. The CDR3 is made up of 13 amino acids. The CDR3 DNA follows: TGTGCCAGCAGCTTGGCGCCTTCCCACGAGCAGTACTTC. This translates into CASSLAPSHEQYF.

The CDR3 loop reads CASSPPSLGTQYF. In DNA, the CDR3 is TGTGCCAGTAGTCCACCGAGCTTAGGTACGCAGTATTTT. This chain uses TRBV19 with TRBJ2-3, with no clear D. The CDR3 spans 13 residues. Per germline, CDR1 LNHDA and CDR2 SQIVND (reference sequence). Trimming removed 5 bases at V and 8 bases at J, with 14 bases between.

The chain joins TRBV6-5 to TRBJ2-2, with TRBD2 matching 10 bases. Per germline, CDR1 MNHEY and CDR2 SVGAGI. The CDR3 is 13 residues long. Trimming removed 6 bases from V and 11 bases from J; junction bases left unmatched: 6. CDR3 DNA sequence: TGTGCCAGCAGCCCCGGGACTAGCGTCGAGCTGTTTTTT. Translating it yields CASSPGTSVELFF.

The rearrangement joins TRBV11-2 to TRBJ1-1; D is unclear. The CDR3 spans 13 residues. Germline assignment: CDR1 SGHAT and CDR2 FQNNGV. V was shortened by 0 bases and J by 7 bases, with 9 bases between the two germline ends. This chain's CDR3 is CASSLERVSEAFF. The CDR3 coding sequence is TGTGCCAGCAGCTTAGAAAGGGTTAGTGAAGCTTTCTTT.

V gene TRBV27 combines with J gene TRBJ1-2, with 9 bases that match TRBD1. Germline-derived CDR1 and CDR2 are MNHEY and SMNVEV (reference sequence). V lost 3 bases and J lost 5; bases outside the gene matches: 7. This CDR3 has 15 amino acids. The CDR3 DNA sequence: TGTGCCAGCAGTTTTTGGGACAGGGAGTTTTATGGCTACACCTTC. Translated: CASSFWDREFYGYTF.

This chain links TRBV5-6 with TRBJ2-7; tentative D call: TRBD2 (7 bases). The germline V gene has CDR1 SGHDT and CDR2 YYEEEE. V was pared by 0 bases and J by 11 bases, with 12 bases between. CDR3 length equals 12 residues. Here the CDR3 reads CASSLEGGAEYF. As DNA, the CDR3 is TGTGCCAGCAGCTTGGAAGGGGGGGCCGAGTACTTC.

This clone was recorded only once. The CDR3 region is CASSLDPVGGFYEQYF. Here the CDR3 DNA reads TGTGCCAGCAGCTTGGACCCGGTGGGGGGCTTCTACGAGCAGTACTTC. The gene calls are TRBV5-4 and TRBJ2-7; D possibly uses TRBD1 or TRBD2 (6 bases each). Germline V lookup: CDR1 SGHNT, CDR2 YYREEE (reference sequence). Between the trimmed V and J ends, which lost 0 bases and 3 bases, there was a span of 16 bases. CDR3 length equals 16 residues.

For the CDR3, the DNA is TGTGCCAGCAGTTTAGGTACTTCCTACAATGAGCAGTTCTTC. Encoded protein: CASSLGTSYNEQFF. J is TRBJ2-1 and V is TRBV27; unclear D gene. Trimming left V 2 bases short and J 1 base short, with 6 bases between. The CDR3 contains 14 residues. CDR1 is MNHEY, CDR2 SMNVEV, per germline (reference sequence).